The 32 T cell receptor beta chains listed next were all sequenced from one sample in a study of breast tumors, draining lymph nodes, adjacent tissues. TCRdb used MiXCR to reprocess the multiplex PCR reads, holding one entry per CDR3 protein. The table records approximately 210,000 distinct CDR3 sequences, under 40% of them present only once. Samples came from axillary lymph nodes draining the breast cancer. Sequences were obtained from axillary lymph node tissue. Receptors originate from a female donor with breast cancer. Some clones in this sample may be carry-over from other donors' samples.

There are many counts of this clonotype. The chain joins TRBV10-2 to TRBJ2-3; 14 bases are a match to TRBD2. V shed 7 bases, J shed 5 bases, and the junction held 5 bases outside the gene matches. The CDR3 runs to 15 residues. Germline V gene sequence: CDR1 WSHSY, CDR2 SAAADI. The CDR3 region has the DNA TGCGCCAGCACCGATGGACTAGCGGGGGGAGATACGCAGTATTTT. It specifies CASTDGLAGGDTQYF.

CDR3 protein: CAEGKTPGSSYNEQFF. In DNA form, the CDR3 reads TGCGCCGAAGGGAAAACACCGGGGAGCTCCTACAATGAGCAGTTCTTC. This rearrangement joins TRBV20-1 to TRBJ2-1, with D possibly TRBD2 on 5 matching bases. The V gene's germline CDR1 is DFQATT and CDR2 SNEGSKA (reference sequence). This CDR3 spans 16 amino acids.

This clonotype was seen ten or more times. The V and J genes are TRBV11-2 and TRBJ2-7, with 8 bases that match TRBD1. The V segment lost 5 bases and the J segment 6 bases; nucleotides outside the gene matches: 9. CDR1 and CDR2 (germline): SGHAT, FQNNGV. The CDR3 is 14 residues long. The CDR3 DNA reads TGTGCCAGCAGCCGTGACAGGGGATCGGGCGAGCAGTACTTC. Protein product: CASSRDRGSGEQYF. The full variable domain, in which reference TRBV11-2 and TRBJ2-7 provide the parts outside the CDR3, is EAGVAQSPRYKIIEKRQSVAFWCNPISGHATLYWYQQILGQGPKLLIQFQNNGVVDDSQLPKDRFSAERLKGVDSTLKIQPAKLEDSAVYLCASSRDRGSGEQYFGPGTRLTVT.

The chain joins TRBV3-2 to TRBJ1-2; TRBD1, the D gene given by the table, was not confirmed from the DNA. TRBV3-2 is a recognized pseudogene. The CDR3 consists of 13 residues. For the CDR3, the DNA is TGTGCCAGCAGCCAAGTTACAGGGGATGGCTACACCTTC. It specifies CASSQVTGDGYTF.

As concerns this clonotype: This sequence may be a read error, since a much larger clone differs from it by one base. A read error is likely, as this CDR3 ends without the conserved phenylalanine or tryptophan. This chain joins TRBV5-5 and TRBJ1-2; D may be TRBD1 (6 bases). The CDR3 totals 16 residues. The germline V gene has CDR1 SGHKS and CDR2 YYEKEE (reference sequence). Trimming took off 2 bases at V and 1 base at J, with 15 bases between the two ends. Here the CDR3 reads CASSFPAGTRNYGYTL. The CDR3 DNA follows: TGTGCCAGCAGCTTCCCGGCCGGGACACGTAACTATGGCTACACCCTC.

This clonotype appeared once. The V call is TRBV5-1, the J call TRBJ2-3; 10 nucleotides align to TRBD1. Germline V gene data show CDR1 as SGHRS and CDR2 as YFSETQ. This CDR3 comprises 14 residues. V shed 4 bases, J shed 8 bases, and the junction held 7 bases outside the gene matches. The CDR3 nucleotides read TGCGCCAGCAGCCCTGGGACAGGGGTCGGTACGCAGTATTTT. Translation: CASSPGTGVGTQYF.

This clonotype was recorded at least ten times. The chain carries TRBV19 and TRBJ2-1; 7 nucleotides match TRBD2. Germline CDR1 reads LNHDA; CDR2 reads SQIVND (reference sequence). J was trimmed by 4 bases and V by 5 bases; bases with no gene match: 8. This CDR3 has 15 residues. In nucleotides, the CDR3 is TGTGCCAGTAGTTTCTCTAGCGGAAATTACAATGAGCAGTTCTTC. As protein: CASSFSSGNYNEQFF.

There are many counts of this clonotype. The rearrangement links TRBV7-3 to TRBJ2-3; no reliable D call. The V gene's germline CDR1 is SGHTA and CDR2 FQGTGA. The CDR3 length is 12 residues. The V gene lost 5 bases and the J gene lost 8 bases, with 11 bases spanning the gap. The CDR3 protein is CASSRGKSTQYF. CDR3 DNA: TGTGCCAGCAGCCGCGGAAAGAGTACGCAGTATTTT.

Worth noting for this clonotype: As the CDR3 is not closed by the conserved phenylalanine or tryptophan, this likely results from a read error. The DNA is omitted, as the CDR3 cannot be located on it reliably, and the CDR3 follows TCRdb's listing. CDR3 protein: CASSKQTVSNQPQLC. This chain uses TRBV7-2 with TRBJ1-5; the table's D call, TRBD1, has no DNA check behind it. The germline V gene encodes CDR1 SGHTA and CDR2 FQGNSA. The CDR3 is 15 amino acids long, termini counted.

A few counts support this clonotype. The chain links TRBV2 to TRBJ1-1; 9 bases fit TRBD1. This CDR3 contains 14 residues. Per the germline V gene, CDR1 is SNHLY and CDR2 is FYNNEI. The V segment lost 8 bases and the J segment 5 bases; nucleotides outside the gene matches: 9. The CDR3 is CASYRDRVQTEAFF. CDR3 nucleotide sequence: TGTGCCAGCTATCGGGACAGGGTACAAACTGAAGCTTTCTTT.

A note on this clonotype: A much larger clone lies one base from this, so it may be a read error. The missing conserved phenylalanine or tryptophan at the end of this CDR3 makes a read error likely. The V and J genes are TRBV12-3 or TRBV12-4 and TRBJ1-5, with D perhaps matching TRBD1 (5 bases). The CDR3 length is 15 residues. Trimming stripped 5 bases from V and 4 bases from J, with 15 bases between. The CDR3 DNA reads TGTGCCAGCAGTACCTGGGGGGAAATTAATCAGCCCCAGCATCTT. Its protein product is CASSTWGEINQPQHL.

V gene TRBV9 combines with J gene TRBJ1-4; 8 nucleotides align to TRBD1. The CDR3 sequence is 15 residues long. CDR1 is SGDLS and CDR2 is YYNGEE in the germline V gene. The J segment lost 1 base and the V segment lost 3 bases, leaving 2 bases of the junction unmatched. The chain's CDR3 is CASSEGTGTNEKLFF. The CDR3, as DNA: TGTGCCAGCAGCGAGGGGACAGGAACTAATGAAAAACTGTTTTTT. The full variable domain, in which reference TRBV9 and TRBJ1-4 provide the parts outside the CDR3, is DSGVTQTPKHLITATGQRVTLRCSPRSGDLSVYWYQQSLDQGLQFLIQYYNGEERAKGNILERFSAQQFPDLHSELNLSSLELGDSALYFCASSEGTGTNEKLFFGSGTQLSVL.

This clonotype was counted at least ten times. The rearrangement uses TRBV19 and TRBJ1-5, with D perhaps TRBD1 (5 bases). The V gene's germline CDR1 is LNHDA and CDR2 SQIVND (reference sequence). This CDR3 has 16 residues. V lost 4 bases and J 7 bases, leaving 20 bases between the germline ends. The CDR3 DNA sequence: TGTGCCAGTAGTAAAACCGGGAGAGGGGCAGGCCAGCCCCAGCATTTT. This sequence encodes CASSKTGRGAGQPQHF.

This clonotype showed up many times. This sequence joins TRBV4-2 and TRBJ2-5; TRBD2 matches at 8 bases. CDR3 size: 16 residues. Germline V gives CDR1 LGHNA, CDR2 YNFKEQ. V trimming: 1 base; J trimming: 2 bases; junction bases outside the gene matches: 6. DNA for the CDR3: TGTGCCAGCAGCCAAGCTAGACCTAGCGGGCAAGAGACCCAGTACTTC. Residues: CASSQARPSGQETQYF.

Many counts were recorded for this clonotype. This chain links TRBV7-2 with TRBJ1-2, with TRBD1 as a possible D gene (5 bases). Germline CDR1 and CDR2: SGHTA and FQGNSA. This CDR3 is 13 amino acids long. V was pared by 5 bases and J by 4 bases, with 11 bases between. The CDR3 DNA follows: TGTGCCAGCAGCACGGACACATCCTATGGCTACACCTTC. This codes for CASSTDTSYGYTF.

In regard to this clonotype: A clone one base away is much larger, so this may be a read error. V is TRBV11-2 and J is TRBJ2-3; perhaps TRBD1 as D (6 bases). The CDR3 is made up of 16 amino acids. The V gene lost 7 bases and the J gene lost 0 bases, with 17 bases spanning the gap. CDR1 and CDR2 from the germline V gene are SGHAT and FQNNGV. The CDR3 loop is CASIFLGGRSTDTQYF. CDR3 sequence (DNA): TGTGCCAGCATCTTCCTAGGGGGACGGAGCACAGATACGCAGTATTTT.

This clonotype was counted ten times or more. V and J are TRBV20-1 and TRBJ2-1; D perhaps matches TRBD2 (5 bases). The CDR3 is made up of 14 amino acids. Germline V CDR1 and CDR2: DFQATT, SNEGSKA (reference sequence). V lost 3 bases and J lost 9, with 18 bases in between. The CDR3, as DNA: TGCAGTGCTAGTTCGGGTAGCGCGGGTTCTGAGCAGTTCTTC. The encoded protein is CSASSGSAGSEQFF.

This clonotype was picked up many times. V and J are TRBV12-3 or TRBV12-4 and TRBJ2-5, with D possibly matching TRBD2 (6 bases). The CDR3 is made up of 15 amino acids. V lost 3 bases and J 2 bases, leaving 13 bases between the germline ends. The CDR3 DNA reads as TGTGCCAGCAGTTTTGGGGGGATTTTACAAGAGACCCAGTACTTC. Amino acids: CASSFGGILQETQYF.

This clonotype was seen many times. V is TRBV11-2 and J is TRBJ2-3, with D unclear. With 0 bases removed from V and 4 bases from J, the gap between germline ends came to 8 bases. The CDR3 runs to 14 residues. Germline CDR1 reads SGHAT; CDR2 reads FQNNGV. CDR3 sequence reads: CASSLDRAPDTQYF. CDR3 nucleotides: TGTGCCAGCAGCTTAGACCGAGCGCCAGATACGCAGTATTTT.

This clonotype has at least ten counts. The chain recombines TRBV6-2 or TRBV6-3 with TRBJ2-3; D is uncertain. The CDR3 has 16 residues. Germline CDR1 MNHEY, CDR2 SVGEGT. The V end was cut by 4 bases, the J end by 4 bases, with 18 bases between. In nucleotides, the CDR3 is TGTGCCAGCAGTTCCGAGACGGACGCCCACCCAGATACGCAGTATTTT. Its protein product is CASSSETDAHPDTQYF.

Remarks on this clonotype: A much larger clone lies one base from this, so it may be a read error. The chain uses TRBV2 and TRBJ2-7, with D uncertain. The germline gives CDR1 SNHLY, CDR2 FYNNEI. This CDR3 comprises 12 residues. Trimming took off 10 bases at V and 2 bases at J, with 12 bases between the two ends. The CDR3, as DNA: TGTGCCACAGGACGGGTAACCTACGAGCAGTACTTC. It translates to CATGRVTYEQYF.

The chain recombines TRBV7-3 with TRBJ2-3; TRBD2 matches at 10 bases. CDR3 size: 17 residues. Trimming cost V 5 bases and J 5 bases; bases outside gene matches: 13. CDR1 and CDR2 (germline): SGHTA, FQGTGA. Here the CDR3 reads CASSPQVEREGLDTQYF. The CDR3 DNA reads TGTGCCAGCAGCCCCCAGGTGGAGCGGGAGGGCCTAGATACGCAGTATTTT.

The rearrangement joins TRBV12-3 or TRBV12-4 to TRBJ1-1; 7 nucleotides line up with TRBD1. This CDR3 region has 15 residues. The ends lost 5 bases at V and 4 bases at J; junction bases unmatched: 10. The CDR3 reads CASSPSTGYGTEAFF. CDR3 sequence (DNA): TGTGCCAGCAGTCCCTCGACAGGGTACGGCACTGAAGCTTTCTTT.

The chain employs TRBV20-1 and TRBJ1-3, with D perhaps matching TRBD1 (5 bases). The CDR3 has 15 amino acids. V was pared by 3 bases and J by 1 base, with 13 bases between. The V gene's germline CDR1 is DFQATT and CDR2 SNEGSKA (reference sequence). In nucleotides, the CDR3 is TGCAGTGCTAGGAAGGCAGGGATGTCTGGAAACACCATATATTTT. Translation: CSARKAGMSGNTIYF.

CDR3 in amino acids: CSARDWGDGYTF. In nucleotides, the CDR3 is TGCAGTGCTAGAGATTGGGGGGATGGCTACACCTTC. The V gene is TRBV20-1, the J gene TRBJ1-2; a weak D match, TRBD1 (5 bases). The CDR3 is made up of 12 amino acids. Germline CDR1 DFQATT, CDR2 SNEGSKA (reference sequence). V gave up 0 bases and J gave up 6 bases, with 8 bases separating them.

This clonotype was counted many times. The rearrangement links TRBV15 to TRBJ2-1; 8 nucleotides match TRBD2. V was clipped by 1 base and J by 0 bases; unmatched bases: 8. The CDR3 consists of 18 residues. Germline-derived CDR1 and CDR2 are LNHNV and YYDKDF (reference sequence). The CDR3 sequence is CATSRASGGRYSYNEQFF. DNA for the CDR3: TGTGCCACCAGCAGAGCATCTGGCGGGAGGTACTCCTACAATGAGCAGTTCTTC.

Turning to this clonotype: The CDR3 end shows no conserved phenylalanine or tryptophan, and so a read error is likely. It is unclear where the CDR3 begins or ends on the DNA, so no DNA is shown, and the CDR3 is as TCRdb lists it. The genes are TRBV14 and TRBJ2-3; the table's D call, TRBD1, was not checked against the DNA. CDR1 and CDR2 (germline): SGHDN, FVKESK. The CDR3 totals 13 residues, both ends included. The CDR3 region is CASSQQPGQGRRY.

This clonotype came up once. The V call is TRBV7-6, the J call TRBJ2-7; TRBD1 is a possible D gene (7 bases). V lost 4 bases to trimming and J lost 3 bases, with 10 bases between them. Germline CDR1 SGHVS, CDR2 FNYEAQ. The length of the CDR3 is 13 residues. CDR3 residues: CASSSQGGYEQYF. CDR3 DNA: TGTGCCAGCAGCTCCCAGGGGGGCTACGAGCAGTACTTC.

V usage is TRBV7-9 and J usage is TRBJ2-5; 8 nucleotides match TRBD2. The CDR3 is made up of 16 amino acids. The germline V gene encodes CDR1 SEHNR and CDR2 FQNEAQ (reference sequence). Germline trimming cut 5 bases from V and 4 bases from J; bases unmatched to any gene: 12. CDR3 loop: CASSGNIGRARETQYF. CDR3 DNA sequence: TGTGCCAGCAGCGGAAACATCGGGAGGGCCAGAGAGACCCAGTACTTC.

This clonotype was counted many times. The chain links TRBV19 to TRBJ1-5; D remains unclear. This CDR3 region has 14 residues. Trimming took off 3 bases at V and 7 bases at J, with 13 bases between the two ends. From germline, CDR1 is LNHDA and CDR2 SQIVND (reference sequence). The CDR3 DNA is TGTGCCAGTAGTATTCCCGAAACGGGGCAGCCCCAGCATTTT. Protein: CASSIPETGQPQHF.

V usage is TRBV15 and J usage is TRBJ2-3, with D tentatively TRBD2 (6 bases). Looked up from germline, CDR1 is LNHNV and CDR2 is YYDKDF (reference sequence). The CDR3 runs to 12 residues. The ends were cut back, 11 bases at V and 6 bases at J, with 15 bases in the middle. This chain's CDR3 is CAPGLTADTQYF. In DNA form, the CDR3 reads TGTGCCCCCGGACTAACGGCGGATACGCAGTATTTT.

This clonotype was picked up one time. The rearrangement links TRBV5-1 to TRBJ2-7; 11 bases map to TRBD1. This CDR3 spans 16 amino acids. After removal of 0 bases from V and 3 bases from J, the junction contained 5 bases not matched to a gene. The germline CDR1 and CDR2 sequences are SGHRS and YFSETQ. CDR3 amino acids: CASSLDGQGAFYEQYF. The CDR3 coding sequence is TGCGCCAGCAGCTTGGATGGACAGGGGGCCTTCTACGAGCAGTACTTC.